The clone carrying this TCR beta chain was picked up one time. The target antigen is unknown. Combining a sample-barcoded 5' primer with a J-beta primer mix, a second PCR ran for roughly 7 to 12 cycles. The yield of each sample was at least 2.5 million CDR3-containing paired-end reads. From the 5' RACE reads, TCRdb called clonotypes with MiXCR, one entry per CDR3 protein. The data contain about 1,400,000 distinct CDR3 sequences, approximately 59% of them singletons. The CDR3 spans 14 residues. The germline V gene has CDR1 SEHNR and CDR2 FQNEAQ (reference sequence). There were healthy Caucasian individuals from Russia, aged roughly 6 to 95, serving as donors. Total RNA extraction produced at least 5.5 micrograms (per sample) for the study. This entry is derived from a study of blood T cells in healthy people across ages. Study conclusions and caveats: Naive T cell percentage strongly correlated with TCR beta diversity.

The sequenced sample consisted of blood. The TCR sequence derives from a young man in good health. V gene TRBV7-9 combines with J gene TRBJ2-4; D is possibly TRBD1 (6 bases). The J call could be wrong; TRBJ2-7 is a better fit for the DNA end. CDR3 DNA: TGTGCCAGCAGCTCCCCCCAGGGGTACTACGAGCAGTACTTC. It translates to CASSSPQGYYEQYF.